This T cell receptor (beta chain) originates from a study of metastatic and nonmetastatic thyroid tumors. As for the study in general: Both malignant and benign thyroid patients supplied peripheral blood and tumor or nodule tissue samples, across which the repertoires of these patients were then compared.

Patients underwent thyroid surgery, and none had received any treatment before it. This clone was found many times. Trimming shortened V by 1 base and J by 3 bases, and 4 bases separated the two germline ends. CDR1 and CDR2 (germline): ENHRY, SYGVKD. The CDR3 runs 12 residues. Per the authors' pipeline: Clinicopathological groups of papillary thyroid cancer showed CDR3 differences that were used to build a distant-metastasis classifier. TCRdb used MiXCR to call clones anew from the PCR reads. It is TCRdb's table, rather than the study itself, that gives the V and J calls and clone size. The profile shows approximately 40,000 clones, around 21% of them singletons.

The sequence was collected from a female donor with papillary thyroid cancer or a benign thyroid nodule (not recorded which). Some clones in this sample may be carry-over from other donors' samples. This chain uses TRBV10-3 with TRBJ2-7; D is ambiguous. The sequencing input was blood. CDR3 sequence (DNA): TGTGCCATCAGTGAGTACAGCTACGAGCAGTACTTC. As protein: CAISEYSYEQYF.